This note documents a single TCR beta chain sequence. The entry originates in a study of T cell responses to AZD1222 COVID-19 vaccine. Whole-study context: Second-dose schedules of about 4 or about 12 weeks were combined.

The CDR3 has 11 amino acids. The V end was cut by 7 bases, the J end by 5 bases, with 11 bases between. Germline values: CDR1 SQVTM, CDR2 ANQGSEA. Data came from immunoSEQ multiplex PCR; TCRdb stores just in-frame clones and leaves some out. This repertoire shows around 120,000 clones, 90% found once; its top ten account for 7.2%. The rearrangement joins TRBV29-1 to TRBJ1-2; D perhaps matches TRBD1 (6 bases). The material was peripheral blood, obtained on day 0 of AZD1222 vaccination. The source is an adult in good health. CDR3 region: CSARTAYGYTF. The CDR3, as DNA: TGCAGCGCCCGGACAGCTTATGGCTACACCTTC.